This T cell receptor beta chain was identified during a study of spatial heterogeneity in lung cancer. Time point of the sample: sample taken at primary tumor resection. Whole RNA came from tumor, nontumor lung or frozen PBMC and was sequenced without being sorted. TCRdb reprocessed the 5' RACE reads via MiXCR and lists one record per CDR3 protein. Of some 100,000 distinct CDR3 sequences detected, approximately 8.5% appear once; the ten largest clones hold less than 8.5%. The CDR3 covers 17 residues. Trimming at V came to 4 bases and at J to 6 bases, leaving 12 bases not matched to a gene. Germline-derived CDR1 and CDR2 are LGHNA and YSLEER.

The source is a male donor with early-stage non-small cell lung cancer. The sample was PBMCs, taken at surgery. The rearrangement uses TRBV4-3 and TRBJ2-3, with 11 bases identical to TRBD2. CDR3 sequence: CASSPRWASGGLDTQYF. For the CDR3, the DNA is TGCGCCAGCAGCCCCCGGTGGGCTAGCGGGGGGTTGGATACGCAGTATTTT.